This TCR beta chain was documented in a study of OX40 agonist ivuxolimab in advanced cancers. Across the whole study: Partial responses were achieved by three patients, one with hepatocellular carcinoma and two with cutaneous melanoma.

Clones were read by immunoSEQ multiplex PCR, and TCRdb kept only the in-frame ones, dropping some. The repertoire holds 60,000 to 90,000 clones, with roughly 81% as singletons. Study-wide results and limits: Doses of 0.1 to 3.0 mg/kg were accompanied by clonal expansion of CD4+ and CD8+ blood T cells by week 6.

Details on this clone: Its antigen remains unknown.

This material consisted of CD4+ or CD8+ T cells sorted from blood, taken in a trial of the OX40 agonist ivuxolimab. The sequence was collected from an adult with an advanced solid tumor such as melanoma, head and neck, liver or kidney cancer.

The CDR3 nucleotides are TGTGCCAGCTCTCAGGGGCCGGATGATGGCTACACCTTC. Translating gives CASSQGPDDGYTF. This chain uses TRBV18 with TRBJ1-2; tentatively, D is TRBD1 (6 bases). Trimming pared 6 bases from V and 6 bases from J, leaving 14 bases between. CDR1 is KGHSH and CDR2 is LQKENI in the germline V gene. The CDR3 is 13 residues long.